This T cell receptor beta chain was sequenced for a study of cytomegalovirus exposure and HLA in healthy donors. Study results and caveats: The study had only CMV serostatus as immune exposure information.

The PCR was carried out with 60 Vbeta primers and 13 Jbeta primers. Profiled with immunoSEQ multiplex PCR; TCRdb holds only in-frame clones, not every one. Found here are about 94,000 clones, about four fifths of them singletons; the top ten hold about a tenth. V trimming: 9 bases; J trimming: 5 bases; junction bases outside the gene matches: 8. In germline, CDR1 is MNHEY, CDR2 SVGAGI. The CDR3 is made up of 15 amino acids. Healthy bone marrow donors supplied every sample. Details on this clone: Its antigen is unidentified.

The sequenced material came from PBMCs. V gene TRBV6-5 combines with J gene TRBJ2-5, with 14 positions matching TRBD2. The receptor's source is a human donor in good health. DNA for the CDR3: TGTGCCAGGATGGGACTAGCGGGAGTCTGGGAGACCCAGTACTTC. Its translation is CARMGLAGVWETQYF.